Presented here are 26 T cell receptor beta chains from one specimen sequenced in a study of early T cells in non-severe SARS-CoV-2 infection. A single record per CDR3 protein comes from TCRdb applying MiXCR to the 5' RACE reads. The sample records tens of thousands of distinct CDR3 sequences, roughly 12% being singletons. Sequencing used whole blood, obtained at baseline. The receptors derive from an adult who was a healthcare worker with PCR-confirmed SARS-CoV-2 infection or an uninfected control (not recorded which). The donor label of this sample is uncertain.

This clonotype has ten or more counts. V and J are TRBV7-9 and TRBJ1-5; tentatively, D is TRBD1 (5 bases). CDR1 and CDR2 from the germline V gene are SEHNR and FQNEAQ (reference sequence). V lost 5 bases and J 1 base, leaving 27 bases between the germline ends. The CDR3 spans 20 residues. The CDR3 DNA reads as TGTGCCAGCAGCCCAGGAAGAGATTATACGGGGGAGAAGAGCAATCAGCCCCAGCATTTT. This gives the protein CASSPGRDYTGEKSNQPQHF.

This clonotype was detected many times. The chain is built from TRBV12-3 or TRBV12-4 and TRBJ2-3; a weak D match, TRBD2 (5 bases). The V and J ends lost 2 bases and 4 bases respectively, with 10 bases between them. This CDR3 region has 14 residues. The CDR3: CASSLTLAPDTQYF. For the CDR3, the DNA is TGTGCCAGCAGTTTAACCCTAGCACCAGATACGCAGTATTTT.

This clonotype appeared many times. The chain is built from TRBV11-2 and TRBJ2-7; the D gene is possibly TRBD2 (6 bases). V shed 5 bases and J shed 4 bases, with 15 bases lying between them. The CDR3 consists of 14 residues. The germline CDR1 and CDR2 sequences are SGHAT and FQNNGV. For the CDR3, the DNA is TGTGCCAGCAGCCCGGGACTGCAAACATACGAGCAGTACTTC. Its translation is CASSPGLQTYEQYF.

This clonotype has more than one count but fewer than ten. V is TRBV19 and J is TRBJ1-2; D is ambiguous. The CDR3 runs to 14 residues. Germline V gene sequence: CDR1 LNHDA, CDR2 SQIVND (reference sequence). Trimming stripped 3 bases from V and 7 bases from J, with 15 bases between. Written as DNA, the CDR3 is TGTGCCAGTAGTATCGTCGCCGAGGGATCTGGCTACACCTTC. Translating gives CASSIVAEGSGYTF.

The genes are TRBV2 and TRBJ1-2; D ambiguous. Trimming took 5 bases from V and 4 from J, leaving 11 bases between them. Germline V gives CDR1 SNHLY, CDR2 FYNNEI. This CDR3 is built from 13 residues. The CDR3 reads CASSLHQTYGYTF. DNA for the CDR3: TGTGCCAGCAGTCTTCACCAAACCTATGGCTACACCTTC.

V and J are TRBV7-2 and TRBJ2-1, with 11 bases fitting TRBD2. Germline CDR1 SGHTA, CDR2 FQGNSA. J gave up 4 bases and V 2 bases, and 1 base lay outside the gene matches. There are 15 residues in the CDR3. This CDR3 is CASSLLAGGYNEQFF. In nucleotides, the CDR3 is TGTGCCAGCAGCTTACTAGCGGGAGGATACAATGAGCAGTTCTTC.

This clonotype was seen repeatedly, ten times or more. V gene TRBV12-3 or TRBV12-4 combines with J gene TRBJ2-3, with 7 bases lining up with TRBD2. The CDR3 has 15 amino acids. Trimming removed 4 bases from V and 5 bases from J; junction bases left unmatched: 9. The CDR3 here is CASSWRQGGGDTQYF. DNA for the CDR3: TGTGCCAGCAGTTGGAGGCAGGGCGGGGGAGATACGCAGTATTTT.

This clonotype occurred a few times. The CDR3 sequence: CASSLDGRQNIQYF. The CDR3 nucleotides read TGCGCCAGCAGCTTGGACGGGAGACAAAACATTCAGTACTTC. The J gene is TRBJ2-4, the V gene TRBV5-1; a weak D match, TRBD2 (6 bases). The CDR3 is 14 residues long. The germline V gene has CDR1 SGHRS and CDR2 YFSETQ. Trimming removed 0 bases at V and 5 bases at J, with 9 bases between. The full variable domain, with the rest looked up from reference TRBV5-1 and TRBJ2-4, is KAGVTQTPRYLIKTRGQQVTLSCSPISGHRSVSWYQQTPGQGLQFLFEYFSETQRNKGNFPGRFSGRQFSNSRSEMNVSTLELGDSALYLCASSLDGRQNIQYFGAGTRLSVL.

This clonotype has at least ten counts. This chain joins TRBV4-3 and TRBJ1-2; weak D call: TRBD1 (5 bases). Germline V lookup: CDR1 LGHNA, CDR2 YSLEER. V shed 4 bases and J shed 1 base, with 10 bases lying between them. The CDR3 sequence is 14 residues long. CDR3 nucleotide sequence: TGCGCCAGCAGCCTGTTGCAGGGTAACTATGGCTACACCTTC. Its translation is CASSLLQGNYGYTF.

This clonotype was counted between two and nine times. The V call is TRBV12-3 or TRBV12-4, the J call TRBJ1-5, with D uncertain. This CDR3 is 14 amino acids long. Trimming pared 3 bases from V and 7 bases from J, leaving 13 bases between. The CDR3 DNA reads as TGTGCCAGCAGTTTTGGGCAGCTCCGCCAGCCCCAGCATTTT. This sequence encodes CASSFGQLRQPQHF.

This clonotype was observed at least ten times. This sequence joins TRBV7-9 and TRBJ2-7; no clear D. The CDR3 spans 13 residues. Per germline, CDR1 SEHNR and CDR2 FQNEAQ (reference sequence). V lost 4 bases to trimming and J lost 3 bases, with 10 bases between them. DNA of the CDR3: TGTGCCAGCAGCTCATCTACCCGCTACGAGCAGTACTTC. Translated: CASSSSTRYEQYF.

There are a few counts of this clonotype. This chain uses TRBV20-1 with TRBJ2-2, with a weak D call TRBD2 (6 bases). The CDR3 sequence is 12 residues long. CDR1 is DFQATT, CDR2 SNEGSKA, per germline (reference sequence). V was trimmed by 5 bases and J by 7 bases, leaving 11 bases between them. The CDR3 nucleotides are TGCAGTGCTCGGAGGGCCGACGGGGAGCTGTTTTTT. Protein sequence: CSARRADGELFF.

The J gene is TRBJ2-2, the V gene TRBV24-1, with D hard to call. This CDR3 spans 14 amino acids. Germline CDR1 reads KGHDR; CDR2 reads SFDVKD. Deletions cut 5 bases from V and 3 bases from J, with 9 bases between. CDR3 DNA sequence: TGTGCCACCAGTGCAGGATCATACACCGGGGAGCTGTTTTTT. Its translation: CATSAGSYTGELFF.

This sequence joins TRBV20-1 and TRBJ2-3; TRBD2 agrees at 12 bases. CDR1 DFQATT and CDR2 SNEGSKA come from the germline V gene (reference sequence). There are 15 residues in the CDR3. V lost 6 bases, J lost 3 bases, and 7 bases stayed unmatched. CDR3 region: CSAPHTSGGTDTQYF. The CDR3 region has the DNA TGCAGTGCACCCCACACTAGCGGGGGGACAGATACGCAGTATTTT.

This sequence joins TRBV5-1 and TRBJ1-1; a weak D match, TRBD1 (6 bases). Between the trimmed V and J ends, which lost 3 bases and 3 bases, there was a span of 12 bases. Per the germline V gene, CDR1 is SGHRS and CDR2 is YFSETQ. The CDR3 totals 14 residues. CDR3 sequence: CASSSQGRDTEAFF. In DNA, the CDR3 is TGCGCCAGCAGCTCCCAGGGGAGGGACACTGAAGCTTTCTTT.

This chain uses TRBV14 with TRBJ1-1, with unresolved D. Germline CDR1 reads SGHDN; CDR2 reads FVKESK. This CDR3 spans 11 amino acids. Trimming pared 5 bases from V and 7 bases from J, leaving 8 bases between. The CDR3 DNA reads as TGTGCCAGCAGCTCTGTCGTTGAAGCTTTCTTT. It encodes CASSSVVEAFF.

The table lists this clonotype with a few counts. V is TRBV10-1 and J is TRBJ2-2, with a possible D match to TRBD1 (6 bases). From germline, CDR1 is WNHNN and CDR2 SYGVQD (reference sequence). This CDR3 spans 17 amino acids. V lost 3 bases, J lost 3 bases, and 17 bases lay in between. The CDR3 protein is CASSEIMIQGDTGELFF. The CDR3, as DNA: TGCGCCAGCAGTGAAATCATGATACAGGGAGACACCGGGGAGCTGTTTTTT.

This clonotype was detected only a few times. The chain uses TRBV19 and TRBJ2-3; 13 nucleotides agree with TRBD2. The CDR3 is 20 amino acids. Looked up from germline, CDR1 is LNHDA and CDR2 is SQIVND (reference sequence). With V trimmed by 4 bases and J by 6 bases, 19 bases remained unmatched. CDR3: CASSTTNLRTSGGLLDTQYF. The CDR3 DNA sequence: TGTGCCAGTAGTACAACCAACCTACGGACTAGCGGGGGCCTCTTGGATACGCAGTATTTT.

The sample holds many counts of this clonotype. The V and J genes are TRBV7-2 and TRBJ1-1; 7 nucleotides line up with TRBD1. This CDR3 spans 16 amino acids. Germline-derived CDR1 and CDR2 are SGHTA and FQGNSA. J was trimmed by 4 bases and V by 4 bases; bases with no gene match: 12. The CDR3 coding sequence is TGTGCCAGCAGCTCCATGCAGGGGGGCGGCGGCACTGAAGCTTTCTTT. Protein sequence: CASSSMQGGGGTEAFF.

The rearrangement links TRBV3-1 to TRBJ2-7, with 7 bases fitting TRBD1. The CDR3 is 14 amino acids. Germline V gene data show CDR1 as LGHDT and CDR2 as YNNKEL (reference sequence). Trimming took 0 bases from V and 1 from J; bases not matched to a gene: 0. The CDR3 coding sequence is TGTGCCAGCAGCCAAGAACAGGGGTCCTACGAGCAGTACTTC. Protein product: CASSQEQGSYEQYF.

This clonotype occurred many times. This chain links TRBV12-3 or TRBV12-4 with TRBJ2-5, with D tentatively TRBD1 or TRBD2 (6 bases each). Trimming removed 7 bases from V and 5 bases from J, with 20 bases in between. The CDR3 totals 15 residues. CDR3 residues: CASTFLPGARETQYF. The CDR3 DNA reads TGTGCCAGCACCTTCCTCCCGGGGGCCAGGGAGACCCAGTACTTC.

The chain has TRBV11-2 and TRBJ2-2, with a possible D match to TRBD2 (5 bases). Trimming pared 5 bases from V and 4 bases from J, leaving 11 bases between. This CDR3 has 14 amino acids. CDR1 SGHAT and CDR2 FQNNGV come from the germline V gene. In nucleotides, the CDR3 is TGTGCCAGCAGCCCCGTACTAGGCACCGGGGAGCTGTTTTTT. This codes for CASSPVLGTGELFF.

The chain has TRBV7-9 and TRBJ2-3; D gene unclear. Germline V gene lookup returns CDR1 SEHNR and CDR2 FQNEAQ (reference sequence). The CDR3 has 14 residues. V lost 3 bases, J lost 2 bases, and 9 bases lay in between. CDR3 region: CASSFGVITDTQYF. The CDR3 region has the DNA TGTGCCAGCAGCTTTGGGGTGATCACAGATACGCAGTATTTT.

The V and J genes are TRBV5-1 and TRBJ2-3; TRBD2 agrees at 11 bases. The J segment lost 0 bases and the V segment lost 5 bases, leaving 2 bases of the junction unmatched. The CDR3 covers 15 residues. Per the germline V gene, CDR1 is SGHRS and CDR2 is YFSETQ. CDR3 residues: CASRGLAASTDTQYF. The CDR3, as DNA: TGCGCCAGCAGGGGACTAGCGGCTAGCACAGATACGCAGTATTTT.

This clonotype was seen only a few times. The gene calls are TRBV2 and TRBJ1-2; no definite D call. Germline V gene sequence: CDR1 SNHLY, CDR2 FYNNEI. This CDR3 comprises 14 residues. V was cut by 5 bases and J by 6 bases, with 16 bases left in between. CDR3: CASSLLATGDGYTF. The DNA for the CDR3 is TGTGCCAGCAGTCTCTTGGCCACCGGTGATGGCTACACCTTC.

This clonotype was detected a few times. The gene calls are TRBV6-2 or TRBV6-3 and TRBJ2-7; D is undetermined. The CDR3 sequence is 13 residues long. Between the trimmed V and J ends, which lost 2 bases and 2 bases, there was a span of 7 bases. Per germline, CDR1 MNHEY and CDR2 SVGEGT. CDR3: CASSYRAAYEQYF. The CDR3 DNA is TGTGCCAGCAGTTACAGGGCTGCCTACGAGCAGTACTTC.